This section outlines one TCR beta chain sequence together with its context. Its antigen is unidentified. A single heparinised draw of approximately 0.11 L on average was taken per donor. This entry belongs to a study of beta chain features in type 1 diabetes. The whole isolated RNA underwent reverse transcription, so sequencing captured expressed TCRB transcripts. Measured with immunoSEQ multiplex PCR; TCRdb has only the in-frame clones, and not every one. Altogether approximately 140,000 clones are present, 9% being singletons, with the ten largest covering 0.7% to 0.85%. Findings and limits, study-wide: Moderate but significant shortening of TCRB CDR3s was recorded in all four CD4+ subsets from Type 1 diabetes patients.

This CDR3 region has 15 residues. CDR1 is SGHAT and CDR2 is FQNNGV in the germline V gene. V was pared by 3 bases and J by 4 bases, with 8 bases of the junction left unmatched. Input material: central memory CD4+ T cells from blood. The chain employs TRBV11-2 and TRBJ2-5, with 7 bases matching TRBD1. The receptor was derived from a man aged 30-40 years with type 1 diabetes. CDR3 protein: CASSLGTVEGETQYF. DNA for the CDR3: TGTGCCAGCAGCTTGGGGACAGTCGAAGGAGAGACCCAGTACTTC.